What follows describes a single TCR beta chain. Its cognate antigen has yet to be identified. No base-level quality is on record; no much larger clone is a single base apart. Inclusion was restricted to participants for whom at least one PBMC sample before ART initiation and at least two post-ART samples were available. All participants with HIV were treated in the United States of America. Before DNA extraction, cryopreserved samples of about 0.95-11 million PBMC were thawed and then washed. At the time of the earliest PBMC sample, participants with HIV were aged between roughly 20 and 60 years. Per participant, PBMC samples came from 1-4 timepoints prior to ART initiation and 2-8 timepoints following ART initiation, for a median of 7 samples. For every participant, serial HIV viral load, CD4+ T-cell count, ART history and demographic data were obtained. Genomic DNA was extracted from unsorted PBMC with a Qiagen kit on a QIAcube, with processing performed in batches of 12 samples.

The immunoSEQ hsTCRB v3.0 assay was used at survey level resolution for TRB variable region sequencing. A depth of about 40,000-55,000 T-cell genomes per sample was targeted for TRB sequencing. Pooled TRB libraries were sequenced on an Illumina MiSeq with a v3 150-cycle kit. The authors' pipeline ran thus. Repertoire analysis was run in R within a reproducible Nextflow workflow that covered QC, data transformation and analysis. LymphoSeq2, an R package for exploring AIRR-Seq data, was used to implement the custom analyses. Four samples that yielded fewer than 5000 total TRB sequences were excluded, so that under 200 HIV repertoires were analyzed. Among the roughly 200 retained HIV repertoires, approximately 61 were collected before ART initiation and 120 to 140 after ART initiation. Repertoires were downsampled to 5000 TRB nucleotide sequences, with summary statistics averaged over 100 downsampling iterations. The analysis kept only TRB sequences whose CDR3 regions were at least seven amino acids long. A Shannon entropy-derived clonality score and the Gini coefficient were used to measure diversity. In repertoire networks, the top 5000 CDR3 amino acid sequences were linked whenever an edit distance of one separated two sequences. For TRB CDR3 amino acid sequences, GLIPH2 was used to predict antigen specificity groups and MHC restriction. Known CMV, EBV, HIV or tissue antigen associations were flagged by matching CDR3 amino acid sequences against VDJdb and McPAS-TCR. Pre-ART, post-ART and control groups were compared with Wilcoxon signed-rank tests and Holm-Bonferroni correction. TCRdb obtained this table from immuneACCESS and retained in-frame rearrangements with V and J assigned. These tables miss some clones; where compared with another copy, unresolved V genes account for less than half of the shortfall, and the remainder is unexplained. The V and J calls and clone size come from that table; D and trimming were worked out from the DNA. The sample data list about 33,000 clones, and around 97% of these were observed just once. Clones ranked in the top ten supply around 2.7% of the sample.

This record belongs to a study of long-term antiretroviral therapy in people with HIV (dated by TCRdb to between 2021 and 2024). Regarding the research as a whole: Collection of the earliest samples took place about a decade ahead of the 2015 WHO recommendation for immediate ART, at a time when ART was typically delayed until CD4 counts fell. Whether ART initiation and durable HIV suppression were associated with changes in peripheral blood TRB repertoire composition and diversity was tested in a retrospective serial study. A total of approximately 200 cryopreserved PBMC samples came from around 30 adults with confirmed HIV infection and were collected serially over a mean of around 6 years (range 1-12). Among the 30 or so participants with HIV, ten to twelve were female. Test extractions of a monoclonal T-cell line alongside some 35 polyclonal samples showed no cross-contamination during QIAcube processing.

What the study reported, not specific to this receptor: ART initiation was associated with a significant increase in TRB diversity, but diversity stayed significantly below transplant donor controls even after long-term ART. The repertoire was dominated across all time points by expanded TRB clones identified before ART initiation, although this dominance was seen to fluctuate and to decrease in many PLHIV after ART. Because pre-ART samples had limited cell numbers, unsorted PBMC were profiled rather than sorted CD4+ and CD8+ T cells. Compared with controls, HIV repertoires had narrower CDR3 length ranges, and the network structure pointed to an antigen-experienced repertoire that shifted only slightly toward naive after ART. Limited PBMC availability meant only the TCR beta chain was sequenced, without alpha chain pairing. The samples span the years 2004 to 2017, and the ART regimens used may be less effective than current regimens. No data were available on ART adherence, viral resistance or therapy changes, limiting inferences about post-ART repertoire changes.

From cysteine to phenylalanine, the CDR3 is 12 amino acids long. Just the 36-base CDR3 DNA is kept, in frame starting at base 1. CDR1 is given as SGHAT and CDR2 as FQNNGV, both from the germline V gene. Trimming accounts for 5 bases at V and 7 bases at J, while the number of junction bases matched to no gene is 2. Sequenced here: unsorted PBMCs, sampled 6.9 years after starting antiretroviral therapy. The chain employs TRBV11-2 and TRBJ2-1; TRBD2 matches 7 bases in the middle. The clonotype originates from a young man with HIV. The CDR3 region reads CASSGGGNEQFF. The sequenced DNA is TGTGCCAGCAGCGGGGGGGGGAATGAGCAGTTCTTC.